These 7 T cell receptor beta chains share one sample of origin, sequenced in a study of T cell responses to AZD1222 COVID-19 vaccine. Sequencing was performed with immunoSEQ multiplex PCR; in TCRdb, only in-frame clones are kept and a portion is missing. The data show 140,000 to 150,000 clones, with roughly nine tenths seen just once and 1.4% held by the top ten. The specimen was peripheral blood, collected on day 0 of AZD1222 vaccination. The origin of the receptors is an adult in good health.

The sample holds a few counts of this clone. The CDR3 DNA follows: TGTGCCAGCAGCACCAGCTTCAATCAGCCCCAGCATTTT. Its translation: CASSTSFNQPQHF. V gene TRBV21-1 combines with J gene TRBJ1-5. TRBV21-1 is a pseudogene segment. The CDR3 is made up of 13 amino acids.

The chain couples TRBV5-1 to TRBJ1-5; perhaps TRBD1 as D (6 bases). The CDR3 sequence is 15 residues long. Germline CDR1 and CDR2: SGHRS and YFSETQ. V lost 0 bases to trimming and J lost 1 base, with 8 bases between them. As DNA, the CDR3 is TGCGCCAGCAGCTTGGATCAGGGGAGCAATCAGCCCCAGCATTTT. It translates to CASSLDQGSNQPQHF. Supplemented by reference TRBV5-1 and TRBJ1-5, the full variable domain reads KAGVTQTPRYLIKTRGQQVTLSCSPISGHRSVSWYQQTPGQGLQFLFEYFSETQRNKGNFPGRFSGRQFSNSRSEMNVSTLELGDSALYLCASSLDQGSNQPQHFGDGTRLSIL.

V is TRBV7-8 and J is TRBJ1-1; 8 bases agree with TRBD1. The length of the CDR3 is 12 residues. Per the germline V gene, CDR1 is SGHVS and CDR2 is FQNEAQ. Losses at the gene ends were 5 bases for V and 10 bases for J; bases not matched to a gene: 6. As DNA, the CDR3 is TGTGCCAGCAGCCTCCAGGGGGCGGCAGCTTTCTTT. Translated: CASSLQGAAAFF.

The rearrangement links TRBV30 to TRBJ1-2; a weak D match, TRBD1 (5 bases). Per the germline V gene, CDR1 is GTSNPN and CDR2 is SVGIG (reference sequence). There are 13 residues in the CDR3. V lost 5 bases to trimming and J lost 6 bases, with 16 bases between them. CDR3 loop: CAWAPGGGDGYTF. In DNA form, the CDR3 reads TGTGCCTGGGCCCCCGGGGGTGGGGATGGCTACACCTTC.

The chain recombines TRBV11-3 with TRBJ2-3; D uncertain. The CDR3 sequence is 15 residues long. The germline V and J ends were trimmed by 0 bases and 6 bases, with 13 bases remaining between them. The germline CDR1 and CDR2 sequences are SGHNT and YENEEA. The CDR3 DNA sequence: TGTGCCAGCAGCTTAGATCCGAGAGTTGTCGATACGCAGTATTTT. Its translation: CASSLDPRVVDTQYF.

This chain connects TRBV7-2 to TRBJ2-3; the match to TRBD2 covers 12 bases. This CDR3 region has 19 residues. V trimming: 7 bases; J trimming: 3 bases; junction bases outside the gene matches: 17. The V gene's germline CDR1 is SGHTA and CDR2 FQGNSA. CDR3 nucleotide sequence: TGTGCCAGCATGAGGCCCCGACTAGCGGGAGAATGGGGGACAGATACGCAGTATTTT. Residues: CASMRPRLAGEWGTDTQYF.

The rearrangement joins TRBV4-1 to TRBJ2-1; D gene uncertain. The CDR3 spans 14 residues. V shed 0 bases and J shed 12 bases, with 15 bases lying between them. Germline values: CDR1 MGHRA, CDR2 YSYEKL. The CDR3 sequence: CASSQDFNLRRQFF. The CDR3 DNA reads as TGCGCCAGCAGCCAAGATTTTAACTTGAGACGGCAGTTCTTC.